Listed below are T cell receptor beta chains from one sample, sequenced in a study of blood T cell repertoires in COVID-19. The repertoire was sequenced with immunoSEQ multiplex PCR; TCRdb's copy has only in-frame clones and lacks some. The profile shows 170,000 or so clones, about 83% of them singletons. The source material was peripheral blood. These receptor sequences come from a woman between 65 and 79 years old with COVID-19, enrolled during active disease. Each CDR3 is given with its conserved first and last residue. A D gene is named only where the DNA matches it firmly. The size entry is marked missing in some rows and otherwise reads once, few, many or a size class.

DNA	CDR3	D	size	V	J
TGTGCCAGCAGTAGTGGGGGACAGAGCAATCAGCCCCAGCATTTT	CASSSGGQSNQPQHF	TRBD1	once	TRBV28	TRBJ1-5
TGTGCCTGGAAGCCAGGGGCAGAAAAACTGTTTTTT	CAWKPGAEKLFF	NA	NA	TRBV30	TRBJ1-4
TGTGCCAGCAGACTTCCACCTTCCTACGAGCAGTACTTC	CASRLPPSYEQYF	NA	once	TRBV6-5	TRBJ2-7
TGCAGCGTTGACGAGGGAAGCACAGATACGCAGTATTTT	CSVDEGSTDTQYF	NA	NA	TRBV29-1	TRBJ2-3
TGTGCCAGCAGCTTGGACCCAGGGATGGCTGGAAACACCATATATTTT	CASSLDPGMAGNTIYF	NA	once	TRBV5-4	TRBJ1-3
TGTGCCAGCAGTTTTGCCATGGACAGGGGGCGAGTTGATGAGCAGTTCTTC	CASSFAMDRGRVDEQFF	TRBD1	NA	TRBV27	TRBJ2-1
TGTGCCAGCAGCCAAGGAGTAGCCGCAGATACGCAGTATTTT	CASSQGVAADTQYF	NA	once	TRBV7-2	TRBJ2-3
TGTGCCAGCAGTTACGGAGGAGGAAACACCATATATTTT	CASSYGGGNTIYF	NA	NA	TRBV6-6	TRBJ1-3
TGTGCCACCGCGACACCAAACTCTGGAAACACCATATATTTT	CATATPNSGNTIYF	NA	NA	TRBV10-3	TRBJ1-3
TGTGCCTGGAGTACCCCAGGGGGGAGCTACACCTTC	CAWSTPGGSYTF	TRBD1	NA	TRBV30	TRBJ1-2
TGTGCCAGCAGCAACCCGGGACAGGGGATGCATCATCAGCCCCAGCATTTT	CASSNPGQGMHHQPQHF	TRBD1	NA	TRBV5-5	TRBJ1-5
TGTGCCAGCAGCTTAGGAGGGTCTGGAAACACCATATATTTT	CASSLGGSGNTIYF	NA	few	TRBV7-2	TRBJ1-3
TGCGCCAGCAGCCTCGCCGGGACAATGAACACTGAAGCTTTCTTT	CASSLAGTMNTEAFF	NA	NA	TRBV4-3	TRBJ1-1
TGTGCCAGCAGCGCTTGGACTTCAACCTCTGGAAACACCATATATTTT	CASSAWTSTSGNTIYF	NA	NA	TRBV7-9	TRBJ1-3
TGTGCCAGCTCACCAAGGGACAGGGGAACTGAAGCTTTCTTT	CASSPRDRGTEAFF	TRBD1	NA	TRBV18	TRBJ1-1
TGTGCCAGCAGTACGGGACAGGGTTTTGGAAACACCATATATTTT	CASSTGQGFGNTIYF	TRBD1	NA	TRBV27	TRBJ1-3
TGTGCCAGCACCCGATTCGCGGAGCAGTACTTC	CASTRFAEQYF	NA	NA	TRBV6-5	TRBJ2-7
TGTGCCAGTAGTATAGAGGGCCAGCGGGAGAGCACCGGGGAGCTGTTTTTT	CASSIEGQRESTGELFF	TRBD2	NA	TRBV19	TRBJ2-2
TGTGCCAGCAGCTCATCAGGGGGCGCGACCTACAATGAGCAGTTCTTC	CASSSSGGATYNEQFF	TRBD1	few	TRBV5-4	TRBJ2-1
TGTGCCAGCAGCGCATTTGGGACACCGAATCAGCCCCAGCATTTT	CASSAFGTPNQPQHF	NA	NA	TRBV9	TRBJ1-5
TGTGCCAGCAGCCCCGGGGGGAACAGAGTCAACTACGAGCAGTACTTC	CASSPGGNRVNYEQYF	TRBD2	NA	TRBV11-3	TRBJ2-7
TGTGCCAGCAGTGGACAGACTAGCGGTGACACCGGGGAGCTGTTTTTT	CASSGQTSGDTGELFF	TRBD2	NA	TRBV28	TRBJ2-2
TGCAGCGTGGAAACGGGGGCCAAAAACATTCAGTACTTC	CSVETGAKNIQYF	NA	NA	TRBV29-1	TRBJ2-4
TGTGCCAGCAGTCCCCTTTCTGCGGGGGCCAATCAGCCCCAGCATTTT	CASSPLSAGANQPQHF	NA	NA	TRBV6-2/TRBV6-3	TRBJ1-5
TGTGCCACCAGTGATTTGACAGGGAGCGGGGAGCTGTTTTTT	CATSDLTGSGELFF	NA	NA	TRBV24-1	TRBJ2-2
TGTGCCAGCAGTTACCCCGATAGCGGGACCTACGAGCAGTACTTC	CASSYPDSGTYEQYF	TRBD2	NA	TRBV6-2/TRBV6-3	TRBJ2-7
TGTGCCAGCACCTCCAAACAGGCGGACAAAAACATTCAGTACTTC	CASTSKQADKNIQYF	NA	NA	TRBV6-1	TRBJ2-4
TGTGCCAGTAGGCCATCGACCGGGACTAGCGGGAGAAGGCAGTATTTT	CASRPSTGTSGRRQYF	TRBD2	NA	TRBV19	TRBJ2-3
TGTGCCAGCAGCAGAGACAGGGGTACAGATACGCAGTATTTT	CASSRDRGTDTQYF	TRBD1	NA	TRBV5-6	TRBJ2-3
TGTGCCATCAGTGAGTCTGGGGACATCTCTGGAAACACCATATATTTT	CAISESGDISGNTIYF	NA	NA	TRBV10-3	TRBJ1-3
TGTGCCAGTAGTATTTGGCGGGCCGCGAACACCGGGGAGCTGTTTTTT	CASSIWRAANTGELFF	NA	NA	TRBV19	TRBJ2-2
TGTGCCAGCAGTCTTAGTAATTCACCCCTCCACTTT	CASSLSNSPLHF	NA	few	TRBV6-5	TRBJ1-6
TGCGCCAGCAGTCAATCAAAGGGGAAGGGCACTGAAGCTTTCTTT	CASSQSKGKGTEAFF	NA	NA	TRBV23-1	TRBJ1-1
TGCGCCAGCAGCGTCCGGGACATCTACACCGGGGAGCTGTTTTTT	CASSVRDIYTGELFF	NA	NA	TRBV5-1	TRBJ2-2
TGCGCCAGCAGCGTAGGTTTGTGGCGGGAGGTTAACAATGAGCAGTTCTTC	CASSVGLWREVNNEQFF	TRBD2	NA	TRBV5-1	TRBJ2-1
TGTGCCAGTAGTATATCGGGGAGCTCTGGAAACACCATATATTTT	CASSISGSSGNTIYF	NA	NA	TRBV19	TRBJ1-3
TGTGCCAGCAGCGTAACCGGCAGGGGGCCTATGGGGGAGCTGTTTTTT	CASSVTGRGPMGELFF	TRBD1	NA	TRBV9	TRBJ2-2
TGTGCCACCAGCAGAGAGACGAGGACTAGCCTTAGCACAGATACGCAGTATTTT	CATSRETRTSLSTDTQYF	TRBD2	NA	TRBV15	TRBJ2-3
TGCGCCAGCAGCCAAGACGGGGTGGGAGAGCAGTTCTTC	CASSQDGVGEQFF	NA	NA	TRBV4-1	TRBJ2-1
TGTGCCAGCAGTACCGACGGGAACTCACCCCTCCACTTT	CASSTDGNSPLHF	NA	NA	TRBV12-3/TRBV12-4	TRBJ1-6
TGTGCCAGCAGCTTAACTAGCCGCTCCTACGAGCAGTACTTC	CASSLTSRSYEQYF	NA	NA	TRBV7-3	TRBJ2-7
TGTGCCAGCAAACGGGACAGGGATTTTTCGATCAGCAATCAGCCCCAGCATTTT	CASKRDRDFSISNQPQHF	TRBD1	NA	TRBV28	TRBJ1-5
TGTGCCAGCAACGAGCTAGCGGGAGTCCGGGAGCAGTACTTC	CASNELAGVREQYF	TRBD2	NA	TRBV28	TRBJ2-7
TGTGCCAGCAGTTCGACTAGCCCTCCCTACGAGCAGTACTTC	CASSSTSPPYEQYF	TRBD2	NA	TRBV6-6	TRBJ2-7
TGCGCCAGCAGCTTGGTGGGAGGCTCCACAGATACGCAGTATTTT	CASSLVGGSTDTQYF	NA	NA	TRBV5-1	TRBJ2-3
TGTGCCAGCAGTGCCAGACAAGAGACCCAGTACTTC	CASSARQETQYF	NA	NA	TRBV12-3/TRBV12-4	TRBJ2-5
TGTGCCAGCAGCGAAACAGGGGGCGGGAGCACTGAAGCTTTCTTT	CASSETGGGSTEAFF	TRBD1	NA	TRBV27	TRBJ1-1
TGTGCCAGCAGTTCGGGACTAGGACGGACTGATAAAAATCAGCCCCAGCATTTT	CASSSGLGRTDKNQPQHF	NA	NA	TRBV27	TRBJ1-5
TGTGCCAGCAGCCCGGACAGGGGTTCGCGAAAACTGTTTTTT	CASSPDRGSRKLFF	TRBD1	once	TRBV5-6	TRBJ1-4
TGCGCCAGCAGCGCGAACCCCGGGACAGGGAAAGAGACCCAGTACTTC	CASSANPGTGKETQYF	TRBD1	NA	TRBV5-1	TRBJ2-5
TGTGCCAGCACCCTAGCGGGAGCCCCCTACGAGCAGTACTTC	CASTLAGAPYEQYF	TRBD2	few	TRBV7-9	TRBJ2-7
TGTGCCACCAGTGGGGGCTCCCAAGAGACCCAGTACTTC	CATSGGSQETQYF	NA	NA	TRBV24-1	TRBJ2-5
TGCGCCAGCAGCCAAGATCGGGCCGGGAGACGAACTGAAGCTTTCTTT	CASSQDRAGRRTEAFF	NA	once	TRBV4-1	TRBJ1-1
TGTGCCAGCTCTTGGGGACAGTCTGCCTCCGAGCAGTACTTC	CASSWGQSASEQYF	TRBD1	NA	TRBV2	TRBJ2-7